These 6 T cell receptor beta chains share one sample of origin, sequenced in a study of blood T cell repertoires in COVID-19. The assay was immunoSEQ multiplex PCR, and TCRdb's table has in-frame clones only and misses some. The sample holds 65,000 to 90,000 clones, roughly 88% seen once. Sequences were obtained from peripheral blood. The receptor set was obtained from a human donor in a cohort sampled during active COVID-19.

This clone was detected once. The CDR3: CASSWAPSYNEQFF. CDR3 sequence (DNA): TGTGCCAGCAGTTGGGCCCCCTCCTACAATGAGCAGTTCTTC. This chain uses TRBV6-5 with TRBJ2-1, with D uncertain. Trimming took off 4 bases at V and 0 bases at J, with 7 bases between the two ends. CDR1 is MNHEY, CDR2 SVGAGI, per germline. The CDR3 runs to 14 residues.

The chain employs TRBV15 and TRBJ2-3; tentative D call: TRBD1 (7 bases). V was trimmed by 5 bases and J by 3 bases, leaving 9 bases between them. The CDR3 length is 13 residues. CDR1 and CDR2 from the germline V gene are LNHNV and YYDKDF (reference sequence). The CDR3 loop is CATSPGGTDTQYF. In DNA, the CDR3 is TGTGCCACCAGCCCAGGGGGGACAGATACGCAGTATTTT.

CDR3 in amino acids: CSVLGLGLAGNNEQFF. DNA for the CDR3: TGCAGCGTCCTCGGACTCGGACTAGCGGGAAACAATGAGCAGTTCTTC. The rearrangement joins TRBV29-1 to TRBJ2-1, with TRBD2 matching 12 bases. CDR1 SQVTM and CDR2 ANQGSEA come from the germline V gene. After removal of 6 bases from V and 5 bases from J, the junction contained 11 bases not matched to a gene. The CDR3 loop spans 16 amino acids.

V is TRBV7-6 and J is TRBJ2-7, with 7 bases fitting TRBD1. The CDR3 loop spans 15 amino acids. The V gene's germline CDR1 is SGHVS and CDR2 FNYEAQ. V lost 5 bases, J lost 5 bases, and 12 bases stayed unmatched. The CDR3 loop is CASSRGPTLEDEQYF. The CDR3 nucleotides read TGTGCCAGCAGCAGGGGGCCAACCCTGGAGGACGAGCAGTACTTC.

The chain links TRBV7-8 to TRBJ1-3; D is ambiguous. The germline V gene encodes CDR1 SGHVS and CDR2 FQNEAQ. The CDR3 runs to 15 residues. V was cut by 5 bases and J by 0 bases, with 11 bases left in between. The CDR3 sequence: CASSVTQVSGNTIYF. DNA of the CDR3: TGTGCCAGCAGCGTCACCCAGGTCTCTGGAAACACCATATATTTT. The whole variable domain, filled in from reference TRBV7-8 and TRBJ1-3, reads GAGVSQSPRYKVAKRGQDVALRCDPISGHVSLFWYQQALGQGPEFLTYFQNEAQLDKSGLPSDRFFAERPEGSVSTLKIQRTQQEDSAVYLCASSVTQVSGNTIYFGEGSWLTVV.

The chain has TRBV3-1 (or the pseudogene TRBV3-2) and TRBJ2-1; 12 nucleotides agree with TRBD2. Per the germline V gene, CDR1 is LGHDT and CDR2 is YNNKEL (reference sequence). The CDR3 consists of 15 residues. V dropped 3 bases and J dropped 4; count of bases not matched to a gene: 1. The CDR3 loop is CASSQGLAGYNEQFF. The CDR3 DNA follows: TGTGCCAGCAGCCAGGGACTAGCGGGTTACAATGAGCAGTTCTTC.